This T cell receptor (beta chain) stems from a study of long-term antiretroviral therapy in people with HIV. Study results and caveats: Controls had broader CDR3 length ranges than HIV repertoires did. Upon ART, diversity increased but remained lower than transplant donor controls.

Every participant with HIV received treatment in the United States. Concerning this clone itself: Its antigen remains unknown.

Survey-level resolution applied to immunoSEQ assay v3.0. A target of about 35,000-55,000 T-cell genomes per sample was set for sequencing. Clones were sequenced by immunoSEQ multiplex PCR, and TCRdb holds only the in-frame ones, with some missing. The sample contains under 20,000 clones, around 94% of which appear only once. Germline assignment: CDR1 MNHEY and CDR2 SVGAGI. Trimming cost V 0 bases and J 6 bases, with 12 bases left between them. The CDR3 contains 16 residues. The TCR originated in a woman in her forties or fifties with HIV. The starting material was unsorted PBMCs, obtained roughly 6.8 years after starting antiretroviral therapy. The chain has TRBV6-5 and TRBJ1-6; D is unresolved. The CDR3 reads CASSYSGSFLNSPLHF. The CDR3, as DNA: TGTGCCAGCAGTTACTCAGGCTCTTTCCTTAATTCACCCCTCCACTTT.